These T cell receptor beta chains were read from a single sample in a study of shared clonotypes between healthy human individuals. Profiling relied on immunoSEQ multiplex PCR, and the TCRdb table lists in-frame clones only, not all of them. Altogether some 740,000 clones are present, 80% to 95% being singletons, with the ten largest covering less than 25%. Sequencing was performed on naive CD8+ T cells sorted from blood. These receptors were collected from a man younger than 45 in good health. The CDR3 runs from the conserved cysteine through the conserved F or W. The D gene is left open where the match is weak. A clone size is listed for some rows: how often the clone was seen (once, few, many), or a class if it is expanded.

CDR3aa: CASRTGIFYEQYF
CDR3nt: TGTGCCAGCAGGACAGGGATCTTCTACGAGCAGTACTTC
d_gene: TRBD1
len: 13
v_gene: TRBV27
abundance: NA
j_gene: TRBJ2-7

CDR3aa: CASSQSTDQGEQFF
CDR3nt: TGCGCCAGCAGTCAATCGACAGACCAGGGTGAGCAGTTCTTC
d_gene: NA
len: 14
v_gene: TRBV23-1
abundance: NA
j_gene: TRBJ2-1

CDR3aa: CASSPTPGLGNEQFF
CDR3nt: TGTGCCAGCTCACCAACCCCCGGGCTGGGAAATGAGCAGTTCTTC
d_gene: NA
len: 15
v_gene: TRBV18
abundance: NA
j_gene: TRBJ2-1

CDR3aa: CASSYSSHGNTEAFF
CDR3nt: TGTGCCAGCAGTTACTCGAGCCATGGGAACACTGAAGCTTTCTTT
d_gene: NA
len: 15
v_gene: TRBV6-5
abundance: NA
j_gene: TRBJ1-1

CDR3aa: CASSYTAGEYEQYF
CDR3nt: TGTGCCAGCAGTTATACAGCGGGAGAATACGAGCAGTACTTC
d_gene: TRBD2
len: 14
v_gene: TRBV6-5
abundance: NA
j_gene: TRBJ2-7

CDR3aa: CASSPRDGLAGGRETQYF
CDR3nt: TGTGCCAGCAGCCCTCGGGACGGACTAGCGGGAGGTCGAGAGACCCAGTACTTC
d_gene: TRBD2
len: 18
v_gene: TRBV7-9
abundance: NA
j_gene: TRBJ2-5

CDR3aa: CASSFGFGLAGYEQYF
CDR3nt: TGTGCCAGCAGCTTCGGGTTCGGACTAGCGGGGTACGAGCAGTACTTC
d_gene: TRBD2
len: 16
v_gene: TRBV7-2
abundance: NA
j_gene: TRBJ2-7

CDR3aa: CASSLSTSGLYEQYF
CDR3nt: TGTGCCAGCTCACTATCGACTAGCGGACTCTACGAGCAGTACTTC
d_gene: TRBD2
len: 15
v_gene: TRBV18
abundance: NA
j_gene: TRBJ2-7

CDR3aa: CASSLPGQGVANTEAFF
CDR3nt: TGTGCCAGCAGCTTACCCGGACAGGGGGTGGCGAACACTGAAGCTTTCTTT
d_gene: TRBD1
len: 17
v_gene: TRBV7-6
abundance: NA
j_gene: TRBJ1-1

CDR3aa: CASSQGTLGHLISEQYF
CDR3nt: TGCGCCAGCAGCCAAGGGACTCTGGGCCATCTGATCTCCGAGCAGTACTTC
d_gene: NA
len: 17
v_gene: TRBV4-1
abundance: NA
j_gene: TRBJ2-7

CDR3aa: CASSFYSLPQHF
CDR3nt: TGTGCCAGCAGTTTTTATAGTTTGCCCCAGCATTTT
d_gene: NA
len: 12
v_gene: TRBV28
abundance: once
j_gene: TRBJ1-5

CDR3aa: CASSFSYNEQFF
CDR3nt: TGCGCCAGCAGCTTTTCGTACAATGAGCAGTTCTTC
d_gene: NA
len: 12
v_gene: TRBV5-1
abundance: NA
j_gene: TRBJ2-1

CDR3aa: CASSPSRSYEQYF
CDR3nt: TGTGCCAGCAGCCCTAGCAGATCCTACGAGCAGTACTTC
d_gene: NA
len: 13
v_gene: TRBV7-9
abundance: NA
j_gene: TRBJ2-7

CDR3aa: CASSSTSGWELSEQFF
CDR3nt: TGTGCCAGCAGCTCTACTAGCGGTTGGGAGTTAAGTGAGCAGTTCTTC
d_gene: TRBD2
len: 16
v_gene: TRBV7-9
abundance: NA
j_gene: TRBJ2-1

CDR3aa: CASSLGEGGAPSYEQYF
CDR3nt: TGCGCCAGCAGCTTGGGAGAGGGAGGGGCCCCCTCCTACGAGCAGTACTTC
d_gene: TRBD2
len: 17
v_gene: TRBV5-1
abundance: NA
j_gene: TRBJ2-7

CDR3aa: CASSEGGFSTDTQYF
CDR3nt: TGTGCCAGCAGTGAAGGAGGGTTTAGCACAGATACGCAGTATTTT
d_gene: NA
len: 15
v_gene: TRBV2
abundance: NA
j_gene: TRBJ2-3

CDR3aa: CASSLGLGPYEQYF
CDR3nt: TGCGCCAGCAGCCTAGGACTAGGCCCCTACGAGCAGTACTTC
d_gene: TRBD2
len: 14
v_gene: TRBV4-3
abundance: NA
j_gene: TRBJ2-7

CDR3aa: CASSLGTSQETQYF
CDR3nt: TGTGCCAGCAGCTTAGGGACTAGCCAAGAGACCCAGTACTTC
d_gene: TRBD2
len: 14
v_gene: TRBV7-6
abundance: NA
j_gene: TRBJ2-5

CDR3aa: CASRGEGHEQYF
CDR3nt: TGTGCCAGCCGGGGAGAGGGCCACGAGCAGTACTTC
d_gene: NA
len: 12
v_gene: TRBV7-6
abundance: NA
j_gene: TRBJ2-7

CDR3aa: CASSSLVLAGVYKQYF
CDR3nt: TGTGCCAGCAGTTCGCTCGTCCTAGCGGGAGTTTATAAGCAGTACTTC
d_gene: TRBD2
len: 16
v_gene: TRBV28
abundance: NA
j_gene: TRBJ2-7

CDR3aa: CASSLGIEQYF
CDR3nt: TGTGCCAGCAGCTTAGGGATCGAGCAGTACTTC
d_gene: NA
len: 11
v_gene: TRBV7-8
abundance: few
j_gene: TRBJ2-7

CDR3aa: CASSAGLIVSTDTQYF
CDR3nt: TGTGCCAGCAGCGCAGGACTAATCGTTAGCACAGATACGCAGTATTTT
d_gene: NA
len: 16
v_gene: TRBV9
abundance: NA
j_gene: TRBJ2-3

CDR3aa: CASGGTPPNYGYTF
CDR3nt: TGTGCCAGCGGCGGGACACCTCCTAACTATGGCTACACCTTC
d_gene: NA
len: 14
v_gene: TRBV27
abundance: NA
j_gene: TRBJ1-2

CDR3aa: CASSLVTGPYEQYF
CDR3nt: TGTGCCAGCAGCTTAGTTACGGGTCCCTACGAGCAGTACTTC
d_gene: NA
len: 14
v_gene: TRBV7-9
abundance: NA
j_gene: TRBJ2-7

CDR3aa: CASSRAGYNEQFF
CDR3nt: TGTGCCAGTAGCCGGGCAGGGTACAATGAGCAGTTCTTC
d_gene: NA
len: 13
v_gene: TRBV19
abundance: NA
j_gene: TRBJ2-1

CDR3aa: CASSQGGGTEAFF
CDR3nt: TGTGCCAGCAGTCAGGGAGGGGGGACTGAAGCTTTCTTT
d_gene: NA
len: 13
v_gene: TRBV7-2
abundance: NA
j_gene: TRBJ1-1

CDR3aa: CASSPVAFTDTQYF
CDR3nt: TGTGCCAGCAGTCCAGTCGCCTTCACAGATACGCAGTATTTT
d_gene: NA
len: 14
v_gene: TRBV27
abundance: NA
j_gene: TRBJ2-3

CDR3aa: CASSLPLAGSYEQYF
CDR3nt: TGTGCCAGCAGCTTACCACTAGCGGGGTCCTACGAGCAGTACTTC
d_gene: TRBD2
len: 15
v_gene: TRBV11-2
abundance: NA
j_gene: TRBJ2-7

CDR3aa: CASSSSPGNEQYF
CDR3nt: TGTGCCAGCAGCTCCAGCCCCGGGAACGAGCAGTACTTC
d_gene: NA
len: 13
v_gene: TRBV7-9
abundance: NA
j_gene: TRBJ2-7

CDR3aa: CASSLSLSGATNEKLFF
CDR3nt: TGTGCCAGCAGCTTAAGTCTTTCGGGGGCAACTAATGAAAAACTGTTTTTT
d_gene: NA
len: 17
v_gene: TRBV5-6
abundance: NA
j_gene: TRBJ1-4

CDR3aa: CASSGEGPVGGSTEAFF
CDR3nt: TGTGCCAGCAGCGGAGAGGGACCGGTGGGGGGTAGCACTGAAGCTTTCTTT
d_gene: NA
len: 17
v_gene: TRBV9
abundance: NA
j_gene: TRBJ1-1

CDR3aa: CASSLQSYNEQFF
CDR3nt: TGTGCCAGCAGCCTCCAGTCCTACAATGAGCAGTTCTTC
d_gene: NA
len: 13
v_gene: TRBV7-8
abundance: NA
j_gene: TRBJ2-1

CDR3aa: CASSLAPGAKRYGYTF
CDR3nt: TGTGCCAGCAGCTTGGCCCCGGGTGCTAAGCGGTATGGCTACACCTTC
d_gene: NA
len: 16
v_gene: TRBV5-6
abundance: NA
j_gene: TRBJ1-2

CDR3aa: CASSSGRDEQFF
CDR3nt: TGTGCCAGCAGCTCCGGAAGGGATGAGCAGTTCTTC
d_gene: NA
len: 12
v_gene: TRBV7-6
abundance: NA
j_gene: TRBJ2-1

CDR3aa: CASGPPGSGELFF
CDR3nt: TGTGCCAGCGGCCCCCCCGGGTCCGGGGAGCTGTTTTTT
d_gene: NA
len: 13
v_gene: TRBV27
abundance: NA
j_gene: TRBJ2-2

CDR3aa: CASNRGPLNEQFF
CDR3nt: TGTGCCAGCAACAGGGGTCCACTCAATGAGCAGTTCTTC
d_gene: TRBD1
len: 13
v_gene: TRBV27
abundance: few
j_gene: TRBJ2-1

CDR3aa: CASSLGGPRFPQFF
CDR3nt: TGTGCCAGCAGTTTGGGCGGGCCTCGGTTTCCGCAGTTCTTC
d_gene: NA
len: 14
v_gene: TRBV28
abundance: NA
j_gene: TRBJ2-1

CDR3aa: CSATDRNYEQYF
CDR3nt: TGCAGCGCCACGGACAGGAACTACGAGCAGTACTTC
d_gene: TRBD1
len: 12
v_gene: TRBV29-1
abundance: NA
j_gene: TRBJ2-7

CDR3aa: CASSHEYTGELFF
CDR3nt: TGTGCCAGCAGCCATGAGTACACCGGGGAGCTGTTTTTT
d_gene: NA
len: 13
v_gene: TRBV5-4
abundance: NA
j_gene: TRBJ2-2

CDR3aa: CASSQELAGGGNEQFF
CDR3nt: TGCGCCAGCAGCCAAGAGCTAGCGGGAGGGGGCAATGAGCAGTTCTTC
d_gene: TRBD2
len: 16
v_gene: TRBV4-1
abundance: NA
j_gene: TRBJ2-1